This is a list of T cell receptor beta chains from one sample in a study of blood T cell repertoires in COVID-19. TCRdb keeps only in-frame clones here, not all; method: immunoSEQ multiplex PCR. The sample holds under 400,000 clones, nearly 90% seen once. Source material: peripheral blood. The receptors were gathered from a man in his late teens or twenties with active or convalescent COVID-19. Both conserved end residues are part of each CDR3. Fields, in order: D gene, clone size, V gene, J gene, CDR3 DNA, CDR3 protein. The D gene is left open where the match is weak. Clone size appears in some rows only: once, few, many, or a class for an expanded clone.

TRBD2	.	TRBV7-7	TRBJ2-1	TGTGCTAGCAGCCATGACGTAGCGGGAGGGTACAATGAGCAGTTCTTC	CASSHDVAGGYNEQFF
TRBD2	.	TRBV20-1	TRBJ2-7	TGCAGCGGGGGGGCAGACCACGAGCAGTACTTC	CSGGADHEQYF
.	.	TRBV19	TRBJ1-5	TGTGCCAGTGAGGGTAATAGCAATCAGCCCCAGCATTTT	CASEGNSNQPQHF
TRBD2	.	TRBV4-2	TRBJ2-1	TGTGCCAGCAGTGTTAGCGGGGGGGCCAGGTACAATGAGCAGTTCTTC	CASSVSGGARYNEQFF
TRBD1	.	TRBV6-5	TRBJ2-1	TGTGCCAGCAGTTACTCCCGACAGGGATCCTACAATGAGCAGTTCTTC	CASSYSRQGSYNEQFF
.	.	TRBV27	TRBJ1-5	TGTGCCAGCAGTTTATGGGGCAGCAGCAATCAGCCCCAGCATTTT	CASSLWGSSNQPQHF
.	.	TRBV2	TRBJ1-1	TGTGCCAGCAGCCCCAACCTGGGCGGGGGGCATAGTGACACTGAAGCTTTCTTT	CASSPNLGGGHSDTEAFF
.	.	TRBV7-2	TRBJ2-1	TGTGCCAGCACCCAATATAGTGGCTCCTACAATGAGCAGTTCTTC	CASTQYSGSYNEQFF
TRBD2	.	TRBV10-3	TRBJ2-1	TGTGCCATCGGGACTAGCGGGAGCGATGAGCAGTTCTTC	CAIGTSGSDEQFF
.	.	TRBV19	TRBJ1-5	TGTGCCAGTAGTGCGAGGGGGGGGCTTCGCAATCAGCCCCAGCATTTT	CASSARGGLRNQPQHF
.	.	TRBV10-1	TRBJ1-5	TGCGCCAGCAGTGGGACCCATGAGGGAAATCAGCCCCAGCATTTT	CASSGTHEGNQPQHF
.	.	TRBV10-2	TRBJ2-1	TGCGCCAGCAGTGAGGGGGGCAGAAGCTCCTACAATGAGCAGTTCTTC	CASSEGGRSSYNEQFF
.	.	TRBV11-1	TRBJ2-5	TGTGCCAGCAGCTTAGAAGGGAGGGAGACCCAGTACTTC	CASSLEGRETQYF
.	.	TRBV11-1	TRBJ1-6	TGTGCCAGCAGCTTAGTAAATTCACCCCTCCACTTT	CASSLVNSPLHF
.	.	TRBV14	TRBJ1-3	TGTGCCAGCAGCCAAATTCGGGCGGGCGGAAACACCATATATTTT	CASSQIRAGGNTIYF
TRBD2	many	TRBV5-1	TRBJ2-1	TGCGCCAGCAGCCTGGGACTAGCGGGAGGCTACAATGAGCAGTTCTTC	CASSLGLAGGYNEQFF
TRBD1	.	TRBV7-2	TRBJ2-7	TGTGCCAGCAGCCAAGGGGACAGTTCGCTCTACGAGCAGTACTTC	CASSQGDSSLYEQYF
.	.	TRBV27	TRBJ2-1	TGTGCCAGCAGTTTTTCCCCCGGGGGTCACCCTTCCTACAATGAGCAGTTCTTC	CASSFSPGGHPSYNEQFF
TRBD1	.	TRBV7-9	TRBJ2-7	TGTGCCAGCAGCTGGGCAGGGGGATCCTACGAGCAGTACTTC	CASSWAGGSYEQYF
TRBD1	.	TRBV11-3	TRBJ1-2	TGTGCCAGCAGCTTAGCGGCAGGGGGCGAGTACACCTTC	CASSLAAGGEYTF
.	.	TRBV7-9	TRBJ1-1	TGTGCCAGCAGCCTGCAGGGTAGCACCACTGAAGCTTTCTTT	CASSLQGSTTEAFF
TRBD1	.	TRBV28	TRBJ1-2	TGTGCCAGCAGTTCCGGGACAGTATCTAACTATGGCTACACCTTC	CASSSGTVSNYGYTF
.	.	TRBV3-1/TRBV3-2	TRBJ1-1	TGTGCCAGCAGCTTCGGACAGTTGAACACTGAAGCTTTCTTT	CASSFGQLNTEAFF
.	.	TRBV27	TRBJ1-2	TGTGCCAGCAGTTTTGGGCAGCTGGATGGCTACACCTTC	CASSFGQLDGYTF
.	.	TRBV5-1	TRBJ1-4	TGCGCCAGCAGCTTGGGCAGGAAAACAAATAAAGGCAATGAAAAACTGTTTTTT	CASSLGRKTNKGNEKLFF
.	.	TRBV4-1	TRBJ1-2	TGCGCCAGCAGCCAAGACTACGTAAGCCTTAGCATGGGCTACACCTTC	CASSQDYVSLSMGYTF
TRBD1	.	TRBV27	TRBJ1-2	TGTGCCAGCAGTCCTGTGACAGGGAGTTTCGCTGGCTACACCTTC	CASSPVTGSFAGYTF
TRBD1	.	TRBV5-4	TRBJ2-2	TGTGCCAGCAGCTTGGCCGGGACAGGGCGGACCGGGGAGCTGTTTTTT	CASSLAGTGRTGELFF
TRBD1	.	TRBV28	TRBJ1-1	TGTGCCAGCAGTTCAGCCCCGGGAGGGGGCAACACTGAAGCTTTCTTT	CASSSAPGGGNTEAFF
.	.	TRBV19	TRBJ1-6	TGTGCCAGTAGTATCCTCAATTCACCCCTCCACTTT	CASSILNSPLHF
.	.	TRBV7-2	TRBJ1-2	TGTGCCAGCAGCCCTTCTGGGCAGGGGTGGTATGGCTACACCTTC	CASSPSGQGWYGYTF
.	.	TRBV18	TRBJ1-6	TGTGCCAGCTCACTTGTACATGACTCGAAGAGCTCCTATAATTCACCCCTCCACTTT	CASSLVHDSKSSYNSPLHF
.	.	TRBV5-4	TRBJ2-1	TGTGCCAGCAGCTTTGGCGGAAGCTCCTACAATGAGCAGTTCTTC	CASSFGGSSYNEQFF
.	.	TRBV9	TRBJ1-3	TGTGCCAGCAGCGTCGGTGGGGGGAACGCTGGAAACACCATATATTTT	CASSVGGGNAGNTIYF
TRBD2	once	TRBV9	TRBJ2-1	TGTGCCAGCAGCGTAGTAGGGACTACGGGTGAGCAGTTCTTC	CASSVVGTTGEQFF
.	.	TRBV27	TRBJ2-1	TGTGCCAGCAGGGAGGTTGGGTCCTACAATGAGCAGTTCTTC	CASREVGSYNEQFF
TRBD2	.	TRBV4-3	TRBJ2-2	TGCGCCAGCAGCCAAGTCGCTAGCGGGGCGCCGGGCACCGGGGAGCTGTTTTTT	CASSQVASGAPGTGELFF
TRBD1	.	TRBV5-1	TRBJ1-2	TGCGCCAGCAGCCAGGGACAGAACTATGGCTACACCTTC	CASSQGQNYGYTF
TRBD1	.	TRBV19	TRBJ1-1	TGTGCCAGTGGGACAGGGGAAGCGACTGAAGCTTTCTTT	CASGTGEATEAFF
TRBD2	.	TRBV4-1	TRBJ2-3	TGCGCCAGCAGCCAAGTAGCGGGGGGCACAGATACGCAGTATTTT	CASSQVAGGTDTQYF
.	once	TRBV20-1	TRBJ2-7	TGCAGTCGGACAGATTCCTACGAGCAGTACTTC	CSRTDSYEQYF
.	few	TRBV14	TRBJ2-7	TGTGCCAGCAGCCAAAGGGAGGGGGGCAAGCAGTACTTC	CASSQREGGKQYF